Following are 27 T cell receptor beta chains from one sample sequenced in a study of technical replicates of blood from several donors. Assay used: immunoSEQ multiplex PCR; TCRdb lists only in-frame clones, some missing. Of some 64,000 clones listed, approximately 97% are singletons. The sequenced sample was T cells isolated from PBMCs. The source of these receptors is a human donor in good health.

V and J are TRBV28 and TRBJ1-2, with TRBD1 matching 7 bases. The germline CDR1 and CDR2 sequences are MDHEN and SYDVKM. The J segment lost 0 bases and the V segment lost 5 bases, leaving 9 bases of the junction unmatched. The CDR3 runs to 16 residues. The CDR3 region is CASSNGQVVANYGYTF. Here the CDR3 DNA reads TGTGCCAGCAGTAACGGACAGGTGGTAGCTAACTATGGCTACACCTTC.

The J gene is TRBJ1-4, the V gene TRBV21-1; the table names TRBD1, a call not compared with the DNA. TRBV21-1 is a recognized pseudogene. The CDR3 contains 16 residues. The CDR3 reads CASSDKTAQGDEKLFF. The CDR3 coding sequence is TGTGCCAGCAGCGACAAGACGGCACAGGGGGATGAAAAACTGTTTTTT.

The chain carries TRBV30 and TRBJ2-3, with D perhaps TRBD1 (5 bases). The V end was cut by 0 bases, the J end by 2 bases, with 9 bases between. Per the germline V gene, CDR1 is GTSNPN and CDR2 is SVGIG (reference sequence). This CDR3 comprises 14 residues. CDR3 sequence (DNA): TGTGCCTGGAGTGTAGGGGTGGACACAGATACGCAGTATTTT. Protein: CAWSVGVDTDTQYF.

In DNA, the CDR3 is TGTGCCAGCAGCCCCAGACCGGGACTAGCGGGGGGGCAAGAGACCCAGTACTTC. It yields the protein CASSPRPGLAGGQETQYF. The V gene is TRBV13, the J gene TRBJ2-5, with 16 bases identical to TRBD2. Germline V gene data show CDR1 as PRHDT and CDR2 as FYEKMQ (reference sequence). Trimming removed 5 bases from V and 2 bases from J; junction bases left unmatched: 8. The CDR3 contains 18 residues.

The chain recombines TRBV7-9 with TRBJ2-3; the match to TRBD2 covers 9 bases. The germline gives CDR1 SEHNR, CDR2 FQNEAQ (reference sequence). Germline trimming cut 5 bases from V and 1 base from J; bases unmatched to any gene: 4. The CDR3 consists of 15 residues. The CDR3 region is CASSGWTSGTDTQYF. CDR3 bases: TGTGCCAGCAGCGGGTGGACTAGCGGCACAGATACGCAGTATTTT.

The V and J genes are TRBV2 and TRBJ1-4; 7 nucleotides align to TRBD1. The CDR3 runs to 17 residues. V trimming: 8 bases; J trimming: 0 bases; junction bases outside the gene matches: 12. Per the germline V gene, CDR1 is SNHLY and CDR2 is FYNNEI. The CDR3 DNA is TGTGCCAGCGCTCAGGGGGGATTTATTGCAACTAATGAAAAACTGTTTTTT. This codes for CASAQGGFIATNEKLFF. The variable domain in full, completed from reference TRBV2 and TRBJ1-4, reads EPEVTQTPSHQVTQMGQEVILRCVPISNHLYFYWYRQILGQKVEFLVSFYNNEISEKSEIFDDQFSVERPDGSNFTLKIRSTKLEDSAMYFCASAQGGFIATNEKLFFGSGTQLSVL.

The J gene is TRBJ1-2, the V gene TRBV6-5; D gene ambiguous. Looked up from germline, CDR1 is MNHEY and CDR2 is SVGAGI. Trimming shortened V by 0 bases and J by 4 bases, and 9 bases separated the two germline ends. The CDR3 has 14 amino acids. The CDR3 DNA follows: TGTGCCAGCAGTTACTCTACATCTTTCTATGGCTACACCTTC. It translates to CASSYSTSFYGYTF.

The J gene is TRBJ1-3, the V gene TRBV10-3, with TRBD1 matching 7 bases. The CDR3 sequence is 14 residues long. Germline V gives CDR1 ENHRY, CDR2 SYGVKD. V gave up 10 bases and J gave up 0 bases; unmatched junction bases: 6. Here the CDR3 reads CASGGTVSGNTIYF. CDR3 bases: TGTGCCAGCGGCGGGACAGTCTCTGGAAACACCATATATTTT.

The rearrangement uses TRBV29-1 and TRBJ1-2, with D possibly matching TRBD1 (5 bases). The CDR3 runs to 12 residues. V lost 4 bases and J 4 bases, leaving 10 bases between the germline ends. The germline gives CDR1 SQVTM, CDR2 ANQGSEA. The CDR3 sequence: CSVGAGGYGYTF. Here the CDR3 DNA reads TGCAGCGTTGGAGCGGGGGGCTATGGCTACACCTTC.

This chain uses TRBV10-1 with TRBJ2-2; TRBD1 agrees at 11 bases. CDR1 and CDR2 (germline): WNHNN, SYGVQD (reference sequence). The CDR3 totals 17 residues. The V gene end was trimmed by 4 bases and the J gene end by 2 bases; junction bases not matched to a gene: 6. The CDR3 loop reads CASSGRTGGANTGELFF. CDR3 nucleotide sequence: TGCGCCAGCAGTGGACGGACAGGGGGCGCAAACACCGGGGAGCTGTTTTTT.

The J gene is TRBJ2-7, the V gene TRBV14; D gene unclear. Trimming removed 4 bases from V and 0 bases from J, with 19 bases in between. CDR3 size: 17 residues. Germline CDR1 and CDR2: SGHDN and FVKESK. The DNA for the CDR3 is TGTGCCAGCAGCCCCCTCAGCGCAGCACTCAGCTCCTACGAGCAGTACTTC. It is translated as CASSPLSAALSSYEQYF.

The chain recombines TRBV20-1 with TRBJ2-3; a possible D gene is TRBD2 (5 bases). Germline CDR1 reads DFQATT; CDR2 reads SNEGSKA (reference sequence). V was pared by 4 bases and J by 8 bases, with 10 bases between. The CDR3 has 11 residues. As DNA, the CDR3 is TGCAGTGCTAACCGGGGTGGTACGCAGTATTTT. Encoded protein: CSANRGGTQYF.

This chain joins TRBV11-2 and TRBJ2-3; a weak D match, TRBD2 (6 bases). Per germline, CDR1 SGHAT and CDR2 FQNNGV. Between the trimmed V and J ends, which lost 3 bases and 3 bases, there was a span of 13 bases. The CDR3 contains 15 residues. The CDR3 is CASSFSGRKTDTQYF. CDR3 coding DNA: TGTGCCAGCAGCTTCTCGGGGAGGAAAACAGATACGCAGTATTTT. Drawing the rest from reference TRBV11-2 and TRBJ2-3, the complete variable domain is EAGVAQSPRYKIIEKRQSVAFWCNPISGHATLYWYQQILGQGPKLLIQFQNNGVVDDSQLPKDRFSAERLKGVDSTLKIQPAKLEDSAVYLCASSFSGRKTDTQYFGPGTRLTVL.

This sequence joins TRBV5-1 and TRBJ1-1; D might be TRBD1 (6 bases). Germline V gene sequence: CDR1 SGHRS, CDR2 YFSETQ. V dropped 3 bases and J dropped 1 base, with 10 bases sitting between them. The CDR3 totals 14 residues. For the CDR3, the DNA is TGCGCCAGCAGCTCCGGACAGACGAACACTGAAGCTTTCTTT. Protein: CASSSGQTNTEAFF.

A single count supports this clone. The chain carries TRBV5-6 and TRBJ2-5, with 7 bases that match TRBD2. Germline CDR1 is SGHDT and CDR2 is YYEEEE. The CDR3 is 16 residues long. Losses at the gene ends were 4 bases for V and 3 bases for J; bases not matched to a gene: 12. CDR3 amino acids: CASSHRGTTWEETQYF. Here the CDR3 DNA reads TGTGCCAGCAGCCATCGGGGGACTACCTGGGAAGAGACCCAGTACTTC. Variable domain in full (rest from reference TRBV5-6 and TRBJ2-5): DAGVTQSPTHLIKTRGQQVTLRCSPKSGHDTVSWYQQALGQGPQFIFQYYEEEERQRGNFPDRFSGHQFPNYSSELNVNALLLGDSALYLCASSHRGTTWEETQYFGPGTRLLVL.

The V and J genes are TRBV29-1 and TRBJ1-1; TRBD1 is a possible D gene (5 bases). The V gene lost 1 base and the J gene lost 5 bases, with 14 bases spanning the gap. Germline assignment: CDR1 SQVTM and CDR2 ANQGSEA. This CDR3 spans 14 amino acids. Here the CDR3 DNA reads TGCAGCGTTGAAGGAGGAGGGGAACTTACTGAAGCTTTCTTT. Amino acid sequence: CSVEGGGELTEAFF.

The J gene is TRBJ2-2, the V gene TRBV7-3; 7 nucleotides agree with TRBD1. From germline, CDR1 is SGHTA and CDR2 FQGTGA. With 5 bases clipped from V and 7 bases from J, the junction kept 4 bases outside the gene matches. The length of the CDR3 is 13 residues. CDR3 protein: CASSLQGHGELFF. The DNA for the CDR3 is TGTGCCAGCAGCCTACAGGGGCACGGGGAGCTGTTTTTT. Full variable domain (remainder filled in from reference TRBV7-3 and TRBJ2-2): GAGVSQTPSNKVTEKGKYVELRCDPISGHTALYWYRQSLGQGPEFLIYFQGTGAADDSGLPNDRFFAVRPEGSVSTLKIQRTERGDSAVYLCASSLQGHGELFFGEGSRLTVL.

This chain joins TRBV6-5 and TRBJ2-1, with TRBD1 identical over 7 bases. This CDR3 is built from 15 residues. The trim removed 0 bases at V and 4 bases at J, leaving 3 bases unmatched. Germline V gene sequence: CDR1 MNHEY, CDR2 SVGAGI. This chain's CDR3 is CASSYSQGEYNEQFF. The CDR3, as DNA: TGTGCCAGCAGTTACTCCCAGGGGGAGTACAATGAGCAGTTCTTC.

The J gene is TRBJ1-4, the V gene TRBV25-1, with 10 bases that match TRBD1. V was pared by 2 bases and J by 8 bases, with 8 bases of the junction left unmatched. This CDR3 spans 16 amino acids. Per germline, CDR1 MGHDK and CDR2 SYGVNS. CDR3 nucleotide sequence: TGTGCCAGCAGTGAAGGGGGACAGGGGTCGAGGGAAAAACTGTTTTTT. Amino acids: CASSEGGQGSREKLFF.

This rearrangement joins TRBV19 to TRBJ1-1, with TRBD1 matching over 7 bases. This CDR3 is 15 amino acids long. Per the germline V gene, CDR1 is LNHDA and CDR2 is SQIVND (reference sequence). J gave up 1 base and V 10 bases, and 12 bases lay outside the gene matches. CDR3 bases: TGTGCCACTTTTGAGGGGGCACGTCGGAACACTGAAGCTTTCTTT. This sequence encodes CATFEGARRNTEAFF.

This clone appeared once. This sequence joins TRBV14 and TRBJ2-5, with 11 bases aligning to TRBD2. Germline V gene data show CDR1 as SGHDN and CDR2 as FVKESK. This CDR3 is built from 18 residues. V lost 1 base and J lost 5; bases outside the gene matches: 12. The DNA of the CDR3 is TGTGCCAGCAGCCAAGTACCCCGACTAGCGGGGAACGAGGAGACCCAGTACTTC. As protein: CASSQVPRLAGNEETQYF.

The V call is TRBV10-2, the J call TRBJ1-2; D is uncertain. The V and J ends lost 3 bases and 2 bases respectively, with 7 bases between them. The CDR3 covers 13 residues. Germline CDR1 and CDR2: WSHSY and SAAADI. CDR3 protein: CASSDQVNYGYTF. Here the CDR3 DNA reads TGCGCCAGCAGTGATCAGGTGAACTATGGCTACACCTTC.

The V gene is TRBV11-3, the J gene TRBJ2-7; D possibly corresponds to TRBD1 (5 bases). CDR3 size: 15 residues. V was pared by 4 bases and J by 3 bases, with 16 bases between. In germline, CDR1 is SGHNT, CDR2 YENEEA. The CDR3 DNA sequence: TGTGCCAGCAGCTCAAACCAGGGAAGGGGCTACGAGCAGTACTTC. Encoded protein: CASSSNQGRGYEQYF.

The V and J genes are TRBV10-3 and TRBJ1-2; TRBD1 matches at 7 bases. The germline CDR1 and CDR2 sequences are ENHRY and SYGVKD. The CDR3 consists of 17 residues. V shed 6 bases and J 4 bases; nucleotides not matched to a gene: 17. The CDR3 spells CAIRVTGDKGPIYGYTF. CDR3 sequence (DNA): TGTGCCATCAGAGTTACAGGGGACAAAGGTCCTATCTATGGCTACACCTTC.

This clone occurred once. Germline is not matched at one junction end, which may reflect a read error. This sequence joins TRBV7-7 and TRBJ2-5; the match to TRBD2 covers 13 bases. The CDR3 spans 15 residues. CDR1 and CDR2 (germline): SSHAT, FNYEAQ (reference sequence). CDR3 amino acids: CASSLLAGGQETQYF. The CDR3 DNA is TGTGCTAGCAGTTTACTAGCGGGGGGGCAAGAGACCCAGTACTTC.

This chain links TRBV6-5 with TRBJ2-7; D might be TRBD1 (5 bases). The V gene's germline CDR1 is MNHEY and CDR2 SVGAGI. V was clipped by 2 bases and J by 0 bases, with 11 bases between them. This CDR3 is 15 amino acids long. The CDR3: CASSYLPTDSYEQYF. As DNA, the CDR3 is TGTGCCAGCAGTTACCTACCGACAGACTCCTACGAGCAGTACTTC.

The CDR3 sequence: CASSYLRGNTIYF. CDR3 DNA: TGTGCCAGCAGTTATCTCCGGGGAAACACCATATATTTT. This rearrangement joins TRBV6-5 to TRBJ1-3; D is undetermined. Between the trimmed V and J ends, which lost 3 bases and 4 bases, there was a span of 7 bases. Looked up from germline, CDR1 is MNHEY and CDR2 is SVGAGI. The length of the CDR3 is 13 residues.